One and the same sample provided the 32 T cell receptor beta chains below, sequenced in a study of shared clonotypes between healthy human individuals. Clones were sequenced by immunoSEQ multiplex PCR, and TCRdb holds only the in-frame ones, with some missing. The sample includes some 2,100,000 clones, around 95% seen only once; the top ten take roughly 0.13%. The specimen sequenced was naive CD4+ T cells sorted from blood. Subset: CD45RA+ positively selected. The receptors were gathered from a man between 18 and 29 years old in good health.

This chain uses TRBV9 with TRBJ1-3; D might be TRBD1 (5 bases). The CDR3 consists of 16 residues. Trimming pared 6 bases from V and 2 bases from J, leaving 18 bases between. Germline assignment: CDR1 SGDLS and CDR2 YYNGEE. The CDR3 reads CASTQRKTGAGNTIYF. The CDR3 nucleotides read TGTGCCAGCACTCAGCGGAAAACAGGCGCTGGAAACACCATATATTTT.

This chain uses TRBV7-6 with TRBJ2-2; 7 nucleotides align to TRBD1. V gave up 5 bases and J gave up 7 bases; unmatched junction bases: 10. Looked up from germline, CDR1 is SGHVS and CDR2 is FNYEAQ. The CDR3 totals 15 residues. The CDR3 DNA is TGTGCCAGCAGCCCCCCGGGACAGACCATCGGGGAGCTGTTTTTT. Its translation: CASSPPGQTIGELFF.

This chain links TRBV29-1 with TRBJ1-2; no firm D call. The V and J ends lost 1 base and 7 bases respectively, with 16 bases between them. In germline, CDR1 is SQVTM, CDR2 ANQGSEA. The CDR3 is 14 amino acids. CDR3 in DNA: TGCAGCGTTGAAGCCCGCATGGGAGTATTTGGCTACACCTTC. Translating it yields CSVEARMGVFGYTF.

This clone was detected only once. Here the CDR3 reads CASSGTTGVTEAFF. Written as DNA, the CDR3 is TGTGCCAGCAGCGGAACCACAGGGGTCACTGAAGCTTTCTTT. The chain carries TRBV2 and TRBJ1-1; 7 bases agree with TRBD1. The trim removed 6 bases at V and 4 bases at J, leaving 8 bases unmatched. Germline CDR1 and CDR2: SNHLY and FYNNEI. The CDR3 sequence is 14 residues long. Combining the CDR3 with reference TRBV2 and TRBJ1-1 gives the whole variable domain EPEVTQTPSHQVTQMGQEVILRCVPISNHLYFYWYRQILGQKVEFLVSFYNNEISEKSEIFDDQFSVERPDGSNFTLKIRSTKLEDSAMYFCASSGTTGVTEAFFGQGTRLTVV.

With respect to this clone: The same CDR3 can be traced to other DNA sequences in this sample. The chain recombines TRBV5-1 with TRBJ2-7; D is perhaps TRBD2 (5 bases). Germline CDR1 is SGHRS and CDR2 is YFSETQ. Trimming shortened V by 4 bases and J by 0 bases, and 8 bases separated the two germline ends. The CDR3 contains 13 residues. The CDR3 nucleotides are TGCGCCAGCAGCCCGGGAAACTCCTACGAGCAGTACTTC. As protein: CASSPGNSYEQYF. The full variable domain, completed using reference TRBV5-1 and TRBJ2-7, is KAGVTQTPRYLIKTRGQQVTLSCSPISGHRSVSWYQQTPGQGLQFLFEYFSETQRNKGNFPGRFSGRQFSNSRSEMNVSTLELGDSALYLCASSPGNSYEQYFGPGTRLTVT.

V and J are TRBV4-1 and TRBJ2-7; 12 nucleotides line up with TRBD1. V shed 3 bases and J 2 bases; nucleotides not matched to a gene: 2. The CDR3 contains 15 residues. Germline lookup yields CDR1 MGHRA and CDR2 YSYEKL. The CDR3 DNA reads TGCGCCAGCAGCCAGGGACAGGGGGCCCCCTACGAGCAGTACTTC. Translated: CASSQGQGAPYEQYF.

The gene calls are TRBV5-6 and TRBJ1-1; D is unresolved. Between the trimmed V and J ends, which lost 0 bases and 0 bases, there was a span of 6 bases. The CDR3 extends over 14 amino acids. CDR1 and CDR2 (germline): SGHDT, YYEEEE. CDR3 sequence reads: CASSLAALNTEAFF. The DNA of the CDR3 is TGTGCCAGCAGCTTGGCCGCTTTGAACACTGAAGCTTTCTTT.

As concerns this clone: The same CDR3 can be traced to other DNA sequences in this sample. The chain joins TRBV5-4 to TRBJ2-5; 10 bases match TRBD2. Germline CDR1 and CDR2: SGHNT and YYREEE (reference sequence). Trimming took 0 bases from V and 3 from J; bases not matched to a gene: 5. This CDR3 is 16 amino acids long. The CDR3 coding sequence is TGTGCCAGCAGCTTGGGACTAGCGGGCGGGGAAGAGACCCAGTACTTC. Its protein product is CASSLGLAGGEETQYF.

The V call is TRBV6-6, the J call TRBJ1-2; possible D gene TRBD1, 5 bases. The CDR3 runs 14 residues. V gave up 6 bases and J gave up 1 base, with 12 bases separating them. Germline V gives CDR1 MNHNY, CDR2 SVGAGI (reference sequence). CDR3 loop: CASSSLGGNYGYTF. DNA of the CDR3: TGTGCCAGCAGCTCGTTGGGGGGTAACTATGGCTACACCTTC.

DNA for the CDR3: TGTGCCAGCAGCTTAGATGTTTACCAGGGGGCCCGAGACTACGAGCAGTACTTC. It is translated as CASSLDVYQGARDYEQYF. This chain uses TRBV11-2 with TRBJ2-7, with 8 bases aligning to TRBD1. The germline V gene has CDR1 SGHAT and CDR2 FQNNGV. V shed 0 bases, J shed 3 bases, and the junction held 13 bases outside the gene matches. The CDR3 is made up of 18 amino acids.

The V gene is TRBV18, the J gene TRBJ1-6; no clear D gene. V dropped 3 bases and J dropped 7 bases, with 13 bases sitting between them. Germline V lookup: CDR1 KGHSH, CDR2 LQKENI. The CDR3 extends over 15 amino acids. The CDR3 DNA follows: TGTGCCAGCTCACCGTCGGGGTCCTCAAATTCACCCCTCCACTTT. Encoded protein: CASSPSGSSNSPLHF.

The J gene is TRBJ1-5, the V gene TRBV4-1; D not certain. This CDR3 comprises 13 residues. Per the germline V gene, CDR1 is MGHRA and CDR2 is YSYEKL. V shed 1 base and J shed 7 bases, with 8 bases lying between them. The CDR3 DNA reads TGCGCCAGCAGCCAAGTCGAGCGACAGCCCCAGCATTTT. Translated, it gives CASSQVERQPQHF.

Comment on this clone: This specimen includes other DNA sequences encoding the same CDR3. The CDR3 bases are TGTGCCAGCAGCTCCTTGGGGAACACTGAAGCTTTCTTT. Translating it yields CASSSLGNTEAFF. The chain carries TRBV9 and TRBJ1-1; D is unclear. Germline lookup yields CDR1 SGDLS and CDR2 YYNGEE. V was trimmed by 4 bases and J by 1 base, leaving 8 bases between them. The CDR3 has 13 amino acids.

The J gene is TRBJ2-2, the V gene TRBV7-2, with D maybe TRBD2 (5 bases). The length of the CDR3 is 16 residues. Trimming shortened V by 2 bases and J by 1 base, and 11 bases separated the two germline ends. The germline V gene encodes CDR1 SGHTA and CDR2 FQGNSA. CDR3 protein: CASSLSSGENTGELFF. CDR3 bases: TGTGCCAGCAGCTTATCCTCCGGGGAGAACACCGGGGAGCTGTTTTTT.

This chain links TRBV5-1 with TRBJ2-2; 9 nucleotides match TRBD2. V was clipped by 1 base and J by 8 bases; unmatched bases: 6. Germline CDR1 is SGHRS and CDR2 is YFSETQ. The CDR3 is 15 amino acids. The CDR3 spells CASSLLAGDSGELFF. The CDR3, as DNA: TGCGCCAGCAGCTTGTTAGCGGGAGATTCGGGGGAGCTGTTTTTT. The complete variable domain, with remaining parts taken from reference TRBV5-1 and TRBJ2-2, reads KAGVTQTPRYLIKTRGQQVTLSCSPISGHRSVSWYQQTPGQGLQFLFEYFSETQRNKGNFPGRFSGRQFSNSRSEMNVSTLELGDSALYLCASSLLAGDSGELFFGEGSRLTVL.

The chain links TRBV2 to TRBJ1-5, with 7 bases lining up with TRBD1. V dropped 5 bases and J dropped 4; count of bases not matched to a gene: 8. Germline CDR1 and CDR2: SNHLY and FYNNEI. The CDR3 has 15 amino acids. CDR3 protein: CASSPPGQSNQPQHF. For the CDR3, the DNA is TGTGCCAGCAGTCCACCGGGACAGAGTAATCAGCCCCAGCATTTT.

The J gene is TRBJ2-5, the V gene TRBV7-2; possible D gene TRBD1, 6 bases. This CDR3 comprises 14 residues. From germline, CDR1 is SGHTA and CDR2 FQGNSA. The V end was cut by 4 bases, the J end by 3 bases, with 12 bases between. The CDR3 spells CASSSGHQKETQYF. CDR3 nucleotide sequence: TGTGCCAGCAGCTCGGGACACCAAAAAGAGACCCAGTACTTC.

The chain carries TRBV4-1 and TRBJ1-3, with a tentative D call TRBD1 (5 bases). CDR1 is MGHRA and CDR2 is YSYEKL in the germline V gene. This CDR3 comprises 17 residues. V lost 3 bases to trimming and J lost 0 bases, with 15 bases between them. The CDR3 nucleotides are TGCGCCAGCAGCCACCCCTCGACAGAGAGCTCTGGAAACACCATATATTTT. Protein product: CASSHPSTESSGNTIYF.

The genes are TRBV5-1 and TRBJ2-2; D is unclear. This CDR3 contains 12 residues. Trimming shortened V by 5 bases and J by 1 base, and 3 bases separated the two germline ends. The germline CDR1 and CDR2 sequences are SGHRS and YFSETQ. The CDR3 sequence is CASRQNTGELFF. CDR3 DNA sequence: TGCGCCAGCAGACAGAACACCGGGGAGCTGTTTTTT.

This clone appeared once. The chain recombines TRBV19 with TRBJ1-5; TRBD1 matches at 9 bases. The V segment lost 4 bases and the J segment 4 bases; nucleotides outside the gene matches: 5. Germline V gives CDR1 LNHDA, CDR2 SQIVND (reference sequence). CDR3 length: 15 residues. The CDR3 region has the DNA TGTGCCAGTAGTACCGAGGGGACAGGGAATCAGCCCCAGCATTTT. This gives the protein CASSTEGTGNQPQHF.

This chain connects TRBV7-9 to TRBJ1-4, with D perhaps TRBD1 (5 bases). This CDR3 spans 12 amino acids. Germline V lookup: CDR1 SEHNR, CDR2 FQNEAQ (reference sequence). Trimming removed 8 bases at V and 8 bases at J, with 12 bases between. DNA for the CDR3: TGTGCCAGCTCGAGCCGGGGGGAAAAACTGTTTTTT. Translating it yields CASSSRGEKLFF.

The CDR3 DNA sequence: TGTGCCAGCAGGGACAGTGCCAGCTTTGAGGGAAACACCATATATTTT. It translates to CASRDSASFEGNTIYF. The rearrangement uses TRBV2 and TRBJ1-3; tentatively, D is TRBD1 (6 bases). V was pared by 6 bases and J by 4 bases, with 19 bases between. The CDR3 spans 16 residues. Germline CDR1 is SNHLY and CDR2 is FYNNEI.

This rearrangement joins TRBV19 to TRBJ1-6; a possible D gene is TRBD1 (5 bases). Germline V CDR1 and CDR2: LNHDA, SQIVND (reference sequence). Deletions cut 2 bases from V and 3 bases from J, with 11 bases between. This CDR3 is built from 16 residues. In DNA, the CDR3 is TGTGCCAGTAGTATAAAGGGGAAAGGCTATAATTCACCCCTCCACTTT. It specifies CASSIKGKGYNSPLHF.

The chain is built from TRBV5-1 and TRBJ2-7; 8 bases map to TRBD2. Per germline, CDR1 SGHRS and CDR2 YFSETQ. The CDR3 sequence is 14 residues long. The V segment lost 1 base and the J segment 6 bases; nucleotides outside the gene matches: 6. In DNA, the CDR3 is TGCGCCAGCAGCTTGCCCAGCGGGGGTGGCGAGCAGTACTTC. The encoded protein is CASSLPSGGGEQYF.

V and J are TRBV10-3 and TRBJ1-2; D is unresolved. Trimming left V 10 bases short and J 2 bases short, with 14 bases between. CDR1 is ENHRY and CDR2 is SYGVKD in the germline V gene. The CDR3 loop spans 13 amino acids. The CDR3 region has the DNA TGTGCCAACATGGACCCGATCAACTATGGCTACACCTTC. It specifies CANMDPINYGYTF.

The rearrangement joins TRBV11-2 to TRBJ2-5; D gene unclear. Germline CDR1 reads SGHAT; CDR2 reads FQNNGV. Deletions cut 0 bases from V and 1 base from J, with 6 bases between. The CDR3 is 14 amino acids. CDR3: CASSLDHLQETQYF. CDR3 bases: TGTGCCAGCAGCTTAGACCACCTCCAAGAGACCCAGTACTTC.

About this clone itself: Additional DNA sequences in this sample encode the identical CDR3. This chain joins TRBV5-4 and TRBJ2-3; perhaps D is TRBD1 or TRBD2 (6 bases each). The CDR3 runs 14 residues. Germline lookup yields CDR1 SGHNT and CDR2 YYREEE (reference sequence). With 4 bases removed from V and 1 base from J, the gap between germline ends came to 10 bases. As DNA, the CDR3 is TGTGCCAGCAGCCCGGGGGCTGGCACAGATACGCAGTATTTT. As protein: CASSPGAGTDTQYF.

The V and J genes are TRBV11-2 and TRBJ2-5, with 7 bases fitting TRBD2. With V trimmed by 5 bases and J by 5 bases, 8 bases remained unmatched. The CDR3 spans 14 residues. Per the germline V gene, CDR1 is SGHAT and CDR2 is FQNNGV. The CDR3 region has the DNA TGTGCCAGCAGCGGGTCGACTAGCAAGGAGACCCAGTACTTC. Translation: CASSGSTSKETQYF.

In nucleotides, the CDR3 is TGCAGCGGTGGACGGGCGCTTAACACTGAAGCTTTCTTT. It yields the protein CSGGRALNTEAFF. The chain combines TRBV29-1 with TRBJ1-1; no firm D call. Germline loops: CDR1 SQVTM, CDR2 ANQGSEA. V was pared by 7 bases and J by 2 bases, with 14 bases between. The CDR3 totals 13 residues.

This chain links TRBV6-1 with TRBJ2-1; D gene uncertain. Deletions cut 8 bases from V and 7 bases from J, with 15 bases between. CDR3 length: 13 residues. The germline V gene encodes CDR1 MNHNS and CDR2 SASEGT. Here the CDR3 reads CASAARWANEQFF. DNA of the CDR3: TGTGCCAGCGCGGCTCGGTGGGCGAATGAGCAGTTCTTC.

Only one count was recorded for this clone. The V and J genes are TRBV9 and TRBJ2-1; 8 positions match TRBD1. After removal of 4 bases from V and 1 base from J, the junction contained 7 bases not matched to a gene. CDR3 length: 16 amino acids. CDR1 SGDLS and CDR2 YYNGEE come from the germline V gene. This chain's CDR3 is CASSISGGASYNEQFF. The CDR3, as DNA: TGTGCCAGCAGCATCTCAGGGGGCGCTTCCTACAATGAGCAGTTCTTC.

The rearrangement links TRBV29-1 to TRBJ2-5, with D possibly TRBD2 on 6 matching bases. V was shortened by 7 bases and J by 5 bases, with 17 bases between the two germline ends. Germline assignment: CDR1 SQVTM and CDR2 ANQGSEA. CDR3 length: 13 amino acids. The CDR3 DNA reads TGCAGCGGTGGGGGGAGACACGTGGAGACCCAGTACTTC. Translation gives CSGGGRHVETQYF.